The clone carrying this T cell receptor beta chain was picked up a small number of times. This CDR3 comprises 13 residues. The V gene's germline CDR1 is SGDLS and CDR2 YYNGEE. V shed 3 bases, J shed 6 bases, and the junction held 5 bases outside the gene matches. Some clones are missing from TCRdb's copy, which holds only in-frame ones; the method was immunoSEQ multiplex PCR. The sample records about 200,000 clones, 75% to 85% being singletons. The data were taken from a study of blood T cell repertoires in COVID-19. Study details: The study drew acute and convalescent COVID-19 samples from the United States, Italy and Spain.

Followed longitudinally, the Seattle patients had been enrolled during active infection. The sequenced sample was peripheral blood. V is TRBV9 and J is TRBJ2-7, with 8 bases lining up with TRBD1. The TCR was taken from a woman in her thirties or forties with COVID-19, enrolled during active disease. DNA of the CDR3: TGTGCCAGCAGCGGGACAGGGAAGTCCGAGCAGTACTTC. It translates to CASSGTGKSEQYF. The whole variable domain, remainder taken from reference TRBV9 and TRBJ2-7, is DSGVTQTPKHLITATGQRVTLRCSPRSGDLSVYWYQQSLDQGLQFLIQYYNGEERAKGNILERFSAQQFPDLHSELNLSSLELGDSALYFCASSGTGKSEQYFGPGTRLTVT.